A selection of T cell receptor beta chains follows, all from one sample in a study of patients and donors after allogeneic stem cell transplantation. TCRdb passed the RT-PCR reads through MiXCR, listing each CDR3 protein once. Counted here are about 960,000 distinct CDR3 sequences, 18% occurring once; the ten biggest clones make up 5% to 6.5%. Sequenced material: blood, either unsorted or a sorted T cell fraction (not recorded which). These receptors were collected from a human donor who was either an allogeneic HSCT recipient or a stem cell or donor lymphocyte infusion donor (not recorded which). It is not recorded whose cells these are; they may come from a transplant donor. Each CDR3 is given with its conserved first and last residue. D genes are given only for firm matches. Size values are once, few and many counts, or a class for expanded clones, and some rows have none.

J: TRBJ2-5; D: TRBD1; V: TRBV20-1; size: few; DNA: TGCAGTGCTAGAGAGGATCGGACAGGGTCCCAAGAGACCCAGTACTTC; CDR3: CSAREDRTGSQETQYF
J: TRBJ1-3; D: -; V: TRBV2; size: -; DNA: TGTGCCAGCTTCGGAGGGTCTGGAAACACCATATATTTT; CDR3: CASFGGSGNTIYF
J: TRBJ1-1; D: TRBD1; V: TRBV12-3/TRBV12-4; size: -; DNA: TGTGCCAGCAGAATCAGGGGGGTGAACACTGAAGCTTTCTTT; CDR3: CASRIRGVNTEAFF
J: TRBJ2-5; D: -; V: TRBV7-9; size: -; DNA: TGTGCCAGCAGCAACAGTGCCGGGGATGAAGAGACCCAGTACTTC; CDR3: CASSNSAGDEETQYF
J: TRBJ2-7; D: TRBD1; V: TRBV20-1; size: few; DNA: TGCAGTGCTAGTAAAGGACCGGGACAGGGGGTGTACGAGCAGTACTTC; CDR3: CSASKGPGQGVYEQYF
J: TRBJ1-5; D: -; V: TRBV2; size: -; DNA: TGTGCCAGCCGGACGGGGAGAGGCAATCAGCCCCAGCATTTT; CDR3: CASRTGRGNQPQHF
J: TRBJ2-3; D: -; V: TRBV12-3/TRBV12-4; size: few; DNA: TGTGCCAGCAGTTTGGGGGGGACAGAAAAGACGCAGTATTTT; CDR3: CASSLGGTEKTQYF
J: TRBJ1-1; D: -; V: TRBV10-3; size: -; DNA: TGTGCCATCAGTGAAAGGGGGACTGAAGCTTTCTTT; CDR3: CAISERGTEAFF
J: TRBJ2-6; D: -; V: TRBV2; size: many; DNA: TGTGCCAGCAGGGTACTGTCTGGGGCCAACGTCCTGACTTTC; CDR3: CASRVLSGANVLTF
J: TRBJ2-7; D: TRBD2; V: TRBV5-1; size: many; DNA: TGCGCCAGCTGGAGCGGGAGAAGGACCTACGAGCAGTACTTC; CDR3: CASWSGRRTYEQYF
J: TRBJ2-2; D: -; V: TRBV4-2; size: -; DNA: TGTGCCAGCAGCCTACCTGGAGCAACCGGGGAGCTGTTTTTT; CDR3: CASSLPGATGELFF
J: TRBJ1-2; D: -; V: TRBV9; size: many; DNA: TGTGCCAGCAGCGTAGACGGAGGGGTAGGCTATGGCTACACCTTC; CDR3: CASSVDGGVGYGYTF
J: TRBJ2-7; D: TRBD1; V: TRBV3-1; size: -; DNA: TGTGCCAGCAGCCGGGACAGGACTTTTTCCGACGAGCAGTACTTC; CDR3: CASSRDRTFSDEQYF
J: TRBJ1-2; D: TRBD1; V: TRBV20-1; size: -; DNA: TGCAGTGCTGACGGAACCGGGACAGGGGAAAACTATGGCTACACCTTC; CDR3: CSADGTGTGENYGYTF
J: TRBJ1-1; D: TRBD1; V: TRBV2; size: few; DNA: TGTGCCAGCAGTGCAAGGGACAGGCGGAACACTGAAGCTTTCTTT; CDR3: CASSARDRRNTEAFF
J: TRBJ2-5; D: TRBD2; V: TRBV10-3; size: -; DNA: TGTGCCATCAGCCCTGTCCCACTAACTAGCGGGGGGGAGACCCAGTACTTC; CDR3: CAISPVPLTSGGETQYF
J: TRBJ2-1; D: -; V: TRBV29-1; size: few; DNA: TGCAGCGTCCGGGAGACAGAGTACAATGAGCAGTTCTTC; CDR3: CSVRETEYNEQFF
J: TRBJ1-3; D: -; V: TRBV15; size: -; DNA: TGTGCCACCAGCAGTCCTAAGGAAGGGACTGGAAACACCATATATTTT; CDR3: CATSSPKEGTGNTIYF
J: TRBJ2-3; D: -; V: TRBV9; size: -; DNA: TGTGCCAGCAGCGTGTCGTCGGACCCAGGGATCGGTACGCAGTATTTT; CDR3: CASSVSSDPGIGTQYF
J: TRBJ2-2; D: TRBD2; V: TRBV6-2/TRBV6-3; size: few; DNA: TGTGCCAGCCGGACTAGCGGGGGGCTAACCGGGGAGCTGTTTTTT; CDR3: CASRTSGGLTGELFF
J: TRBJ2-3; D: TRBD2; V: TRBV11-2; size: many; DNA: TGTGCCAGCAGCCTAGGGATTAAGACTAGCGGGAGGTTCGCAGATACGCAGTATTTT; CDR3: CASSLGIKTSGRFADTQYF
J: TRBJ2-1; D: -; V: TRBV7-3; size: many; DNA: TGTGCCAGCAGCTTAACGTTACCAGGGAGCTCCTACAATGAGCAGTTCTTC; CDR3: CASSLTLPGSSYNEQFF
J: TRBJ2-2; D: -; V: TRBV7-3; size: few; DNA: TGTGCCAGCAGCTCATTCACCGGGGAGCTGTTTTTT; CDR3: CASSSFTGELFF
J: TRBJ2-3; D: -; V: TRBV6-2/TRBV6-3; size: -; DNA: TGTGCCAGCAGTTACTCTCTGCGCACAGATACGCAGTATTTT; CDR3: CASSYSLRTDTQYF
J: TRBJ1-5; D: -; V: TRBV20-1; size: -; DNA: TGCAGTGCCACTCCCGAGGATCGGGGCAATCAGCCCCAGCATTTT; CDR3: CSATPEDRGNQPQHF
J: TRBJ2-2; D: -; V: TRBV19; size: -; DNA: TGTGCCAGTATCGGGTTGAGGGGGCGGGAGCCGAACACCGGGGAGCTGTTTTTT; CDR3: CASIGLRGREPNTGELFF
J: TRBJ2-1; D: -; V: TRBV7-2; size: -; DNA: TGTGCCAGCAGTCGGGAGATTGAGCAGTTCTTC; CDR3: CASSREIEQFF
J: TRBJ2-3; D: -; V: TRBV24-1; size: -; DNA: TGTGCCACCAGTGACCGGGGTTGGCTTACGCAGTATTTT; CDR3: CATSDRGWLTQYF
J: TRBJ2-7; D: TRBD2; V: TRBV20-1; size: -; DNA: TGCAGTGCTCCCAGTGGGGCGGGGGGACACCCTTTC; CDR3: CSAPSGAGGHPF
J: TRBJ2-7; D: -; V: TRBV28; size: few; DNA: TGTGCCAGCTCTCCAGTCGGGCTAGGCTACGAGCAGTACTTC; CDR3: CASSPVGLGYEQYF
J: TRBJ1-4; D: TRBD1; V: TRBV30; size: few; DNA: TGTGCCTGGAGTGTAACAGGGGGCAGGAGTGAAAAACTGTTTTTT; CDR3: CAWSVTGGRSEKLFF
J: TRBJ2-3; D: TRBD2; V: TRBV20-1; size: few; DNA: TGCAGTGCTAGATCCGGGGTGACTAGCGGCTACACAGATACGCAGTATTTT; CDR3: CSARSGVTSGYTDTQYF
J: TRBJ1-4; D: -; V: TRBV7-9; size: many; DNA: TGTGCCAGCAGCTTAGGCCAGGGAAAACTGTTTTTT; CDR3: CASSLGQGKLFF
J: TRBJ2-1; D: TRBD2; V: TRBV29-1; size: few; DNA: TGCAGCGTCACTAGCGGGGGCTACAATGAGCAGTTCTTC; CDR3: CSVTSGGYNEQFF
J: TRBJ2-3; D: TRBD2; V: TRBV18; size: few; DNA: TGTGCCAGCACGACTAGCGGGGGACTCACAGATACGCAGTATTTT; CDR3: CASTTSGGLTDTQYF
J: TRBJ1-1; D: -; V: TRBV20-1; size: -; DNA: TGCAGTGCTGCCTGGACCCCCCTGGAACAGTATGACACTGAAGCTTTCTTT; CDR3: CSAAWTPLEQYDTEAFF
J: TRBJ2-7; D: TRBD2; V: TRBV27; size: few; DNA: TGTGCCAGCAGTCCGACTAGCGGGAGAATATACGAGCAGTACTTC; CDR3: CASSPTSGRIYEQYF
J: TRBJ1-5; D: -; V: TRBV28; size: few; DNA: TGTGCCAGCACTCGGCGGGGGGTCGGGCGCAATCAGCCCCAGCATTTT; CDR3: CASTRRGVGRNQPQHF
J: TRBJ1-2; D: -; V: TRBV12-3/TRBV12-4; size: few; DNA: TGTGCCAGCAGTGCCCCCGGGACAATGCATGGCTACACCTTC; CDR3: CASSAPGTMHGYTF
J: TRBJ1-1; D: -; V: TRBV7-3; size: -; DNA: TGTGCCAGCAGCTTATCCGGGAAGGGCACTGAAGCTTTCTTT; CDR3: CASSLSGKGTEAFF
J: TRBJ2-7; D: -; V: TRBV20-1; size: few; DNA: TGCAGTGCTAGTCCCTCATCCTACGAGCAGTACTTC; CDR3: CSASPSSYEQYF
J: TRBJ1-1; D: TRBD1; V: TRBV12-3/TRBV12-4; size: -; DNA: TGTGCCAGCAGTCCCCATGACAGGGACACTGAAGCTTTCTTT; CDR3: CASSPHDRDTEAFF